The rows below give T cell receptor beta chains drawn from one sample of a study of monozygotic twins with inflammatory bowel disease. One entry per CDR3 protein, without DNA, is what TCRdb gives after re-calling the 5' RACE reads. The listing records 95,000 to 110,000 distinct CDR3 sequences. Specimen: blood. These receptors originate from a human donor with ulcerative colitis or Crohn's disease, or a healthy co-twin of an affected twin (not recorded which). The CDR3 runs from the conserved cysteine through the conserved F or W.

v_call: TRBV7-2; j_call: TRBJ2-7; cdr3_aa: CASSRTDEQYF
v_call: TRBV5-5; j_call: TRBJ2-3; cdr3_aa: CASSIETGWSTDTQYF
v_call: TRBV7-8; j_call: TRBJ1-2; cdr3_aa: CASSLPGSDLGYTF
v_call: TRBV5-1; j_call: TRBJ2-3; cdr3_aa: CASSLGGTDTQYF
v_call: TRBV7-2; j_call: TRBJ1-5; cdr3_aa: CASSLSGRPQHF
v_call: TRBV24-1; j_call: TRBJ2-3; cdr3_aa: CATSDSRQLRPDTQYF
v_call: TRBV7-8; j_call: TRBJ1-1; cdr3_aa: CASSAWVGGAAFF
v_call: TRBV20-1; j_call: TRBJ2-1; cdr3_aa: CSAKPIAGSYNEQFF
v_call: TRBV3-1; j_call: TRBJ2-2; cdr3_aa: CASSQDLSRHANTGELFF
v_call: TRBV28; j_call: TRBJ2-3; cdr3_aa: CASSSRQGTDTQYF
v_call: TRBV29-1; j_call: TRBJ1-1; cdr3_aa: CSVEDVSGMNTEAFF
v_call: TRBV5-1; j_call: TRBJ1-4; cdr3_aa: CASSTDRVDEKLFF
v_call: TRBV5-4; j_call: TRBJ1-3; cdr3_aa: CASSSPAGSSGNTIYF
v_call: TRBV7-2; j_call: TRBJ1-3; cdr3_aa: CASSSRQASGNTIYF